Listed below are T cell receptor beta chains from one sample, sequenced in a study of blood T cell repertoires in COVID-19. Measured with immunoSEQ multiplex PCR; TCRdb has only the in-frame clones, and not every one. The table shows hundreds of thousands of clones, with 88% occurring only once. What was sequenced was PBMCs or T cells enriched from blood (not recorded which). The source of these receptors is a woman aged 60 to 75 in a cohort exposed to, infected with or recovered from COVID-19 (not recorded which). Both conserved end residues are part of each CDR3. The D gene is left open where the match is weak. A clone size is listed for some rows: how often the clone was seen (once, few, many), or a class if it is expanded.

j_call	v_call	d_call	clone_size	cdr3_nt	cdr3_aa
TRBJ2-4	TRBV29-1	TRBD2	.	TGCAGCGTCCTCGGGACTAGGGGACCTATAGCCAAAAACATTCAGTACTTC	CSVLGTRGPIAKNIQYF
TRBJ2-5	TRBV6-5	TRBD2	.	TGTGCCAGCAGTTACCCTGGGGGAGGGGAGACCCAGTACTTC	CASSYPGGGETQYF
TRBJ2-7	TRBV9	TRBD2	once	TGTGCCAGCAGCGTAGCAGGGACTAATCACTACGAGCAGTACTTC	CASSVAGTNHYEQYF
TRBJ2-1	TRBV5-1	.	once	TGCGCCAGCAGCGATCAGAACAATGAGCAGTTCTTC	CASSDQNNEQFF
TRBJ2-1	TRBV18	.	.	TGTGCCAGCTCACCTCGTCTCCTGAGCTCCTACAATGAGCAGTTCTTC	CASSPRLLSSYNEQFF
TRBJ2-1	TRBV5-1	TRBD2	.	TGCGCCAGCAGCTTGATCGGCGGCGGGAGTGGTTCCTACAATGAGCAGTTCTTC	CASSLIGGGSGSYNEQFF
TRBJ1-2	TRBV28	TRBD1	.	TGTGCCAGCACCCAGGGGGGATCCTATGGCTACACCTTC	CASTQGGSYGYTF
TRBJ2-5	TRBV11-2	TRBD1	once	TGTGCCAGCAGCGGAACAGGGGGCATAGAGACCCAGTACTTC	CASSGTGGIETQYF
TRBJ2-2	TRBV5-4	.	.	TGTGCCAGCAGCTTGTCGGGCGGGGAGCTGTTTTTT	CASSLSGGELFF
TRBJ2-1	TRBV28	TRBD1	.	TGTGCCAGCAGGGGGACAGGGGTCAGGGAGCAGTTCTTC	CASRGTGVREQFF
TRBJ2-1	TRBV10-1	.	.	TGCGCCAACCTATACAATGAGCAGTTCTTC	CANLYNEQFF
TRBJ1-2	TRBV28	TRBD1	.	TGTGCCAGCAGCCCGGGGGACAGGGGGGTTTACTATGGCTACACCTTC	CASSPGDRGVYYGYTF
TRBJ1-6	TRBV5-1	TRBD1	.	TGCGCCAGCAGCACCCTACAGGGGGCGAGGAATTCACCCCTCCACTTT	CASSTLQGARNSPLHF
TRBJ2-1	TRBV27	TRBD2	.	TGTGCCAGCAGTTCGGATGCTATAGCGGGCTCCTACAATGAGCAGTTCTTC	CASSSDAIAGSYNEQFF
TRBJ2-3	TRBV9	TRBD1	.	TGTGCCAGCTGCCCCGAGGGACAGGGCTCCACAGATACGCAGTATTTT	CASCPEGQGSTDTQYF
TRBJ2-2	TRBV3-1/TRBV3-2	.	.	TGTGCCAGCAGCCAACTCACCGGGGAGCTGTTTTTT	CASSQLTGELFF
TRBJ2-7	TRBV5-1	TRBD1	few	TGCGCCAGCAGCTTGGTAAGCACAGGGGCCTCCTACGAGCAGTACTTC	CASSLVSTGASYEQYF
TRBJ2-3	TRBV2	.	.	TGTGCCAGCAGGCCCGGGCCGAGGGAGTCCGATACGCAGTATTTT	CASRPGPRESDTQYF
TRBJ2-5	TRBV4-1	TRBD1	.	TGCGCCAGCAGCCTCCTTCAGGCAGGGGGAGAGACCCAGTACTTC	CASSLLQAGGETQYF
TRBJ1-6	TRBV5-1	.	.	TGCGCCAGCAGCTTTGGGGACAATAATTCACCCCTCCACTTT	CASSFGDNNSPLHF
TRBJ2-4	TRBV7-2	TRBD1	.	TGTGCCAGCAGCCCCTACCCTGGGGGACAGGGCAACATTCAGTACTTC	CASSPYPGGQGNIQYF
TRBJ2-7	TRBV9	TRBD2	once	TGTGCCAGCAGCCCGGGGACTAGCGTCTCCTACGAGCAGTACTTC	CASSPGTSVSYEQYF
TRBJ2-3	TRBV6-4	.	.	TGTGCCAGCAGTAGCGGGAGCACAGATACGCAGTATTTT	CASSSGSTDTQYF
TRBJ2-2	TRBV3-1/TRBV3-2	.	.	TGTGCCAGCAGACCGACACAGAACACCGGGGAGCTGTTTTTT	CASRPTQNTGELFF
TRBJ2-7	TRBV9	.	.	TGTGCCAGCAGCGAGAACAGGGTTTCCCACGAGCAGTACTTC	CASSENRVSHEQYF
TRBJ2-1	TRBV4-3	.	.	TGCGCCAGCAGCCAGGGGGCGACTGGGAATGAGCAGTTCTTC	CASSQGATGNEQFF
TRBJ2-1	TRBV30	TRBD2	.	TGTGCCTGGAGGGGAGGGACCTACAATGAGCAGTTCTTC	CAWRGGTYNEQFF
TRBJ2-7	TRBV6-1	TRBD2	once	TGTGCCAGCAGTGATAGAGGACTAGCTTCAAACGAGCAGTACTTC	CASSDRGLASNEQYF
TRBJ2-7	TRBV3-1/TRBV3-2	.	.	TGTGCCAGCAGCCAGACTAAGTACGAGCAGTACTTC	CASSQTKYEQYF